A selection of T cell receptor beta chains follows, all from one sample in a study of blood T cell repertoires in COVID-19. Method: immunoSEQ multiplex PCR; TCRdb's copy keeps in-frame clones and lacks some. The sample holds roughly 100,000 clones, 70% to 90% seen once. The specimen was peripheral blood. These receptors came from a man aged 45-65 years with active COVID-19. Each CDR3 is given with its conserved first and last residue. The D gene is left open where the match is weak. Size tells how often a clone was seen (once, few, many) or the class of an expanded clone, and some rows leave it out.

d_call	v_call	clone_size	j_call	cdr3_nt	cdr3_aa
-	TRBV9	-	TRBJ2-1	TGTGCCAGCAGCCCAAGCCAGCGGGCTGAGCAGTTCTTC	CASSPSQRAEQFF
-	TRBV7-3	-	TRBJ1-6	TGTGCCAGCAGCTTAATGGCAGATAATTCACCCCTCCACTTT	CASSLMADNSPLHF
-	TRBV9	-	TRBJ2-1	TGTGCCAGCCCCAGTGGAGTCTACAATGAGCAGTTCTTC	CASPSGVYNEQFF
-	TRBV9	few	TRBJ2-2	TGTGCCAGCAGCGTAGGTGCAGGGCAGAGCACCGGGGAGCTGTTTTTT	CASSVGAGQSTGELFF
TRBD1	TRBV6-5	-	TRBJ1-2	TGTGCCAGCAGGGGACAGAACTATGGCTACACCTTC	CASRGQNYGYTF
TRBD1	TRBV29-1	-	TRBJ1-2	TGCAGCGTTGACGGACAGGTCGACCCATATGGCTACACCTTC	CSVDGQVDPYGYTF
TRBD1	TRBV4-1	-	TRBJ1-4	TGCGCCAGCAGCCTGAATTCCGGGACAGAAAATGAAAAACTGTTTTTT	CASSLNSGTENEKLFF
TRBD1	TRBV5-5	-	TRBJ2-5	TGTGCCAGCAGCCAATTCGGACAGGGGGCGGAGACCCAGTACTTC	CASSQFGQGAETQYF
-	TRBV24-1	-	TRBJ2-1	TGTGCCACCAGTGATTCCTGGGAGAATGAGCAGTTCTTC	CATSDSWENEQFF
TRBD1	TRBV5-6	-	TRBJ2-7	TGTGCCAGCAGCGGGACAGTGACCTACGAGCAGTACTTC	CASSGTVTYEQYF
-	TRBV6-6	-	TRBJ1-1	TGTGCCAGCATCCCGGGGGGGGCTGACGGCACTGAAGCTTTCTTT	CASIPGGADGTEAFF
-	TRBV9	few	TRBJ1-4	TGTGCCAGCAGCGTAGGGACAGTAAATGAAAAACTGTTTTTT	CASSVGTVNEKLFF
TRBD1	TRBV5-1	-	TRBJ1-6	TGCGCCAGCAGCTTGGACCCCCAGGGGGTCCCTAATTCACCCCTCCACTTT	CASSLDPQGVPNSPLHF
TRBD2	TRBV5-1	-	TRBJ2-7	TGCGCCAGCAGCGGAACCGGGACTAGCGCCTCCTACGAGCAGTACTTC	CASSGTGTSASYEQYF
TRBD2	TRBV5-1	-	TRBJ2-4	TGCGCCAGCAGCCTGGGACTAGCGGGGGACCTAGAAAACATTCAGTACTTC	CASSLGLAGDLENIQYF
-	TRBV7-2	-	TRBJ1-2	TGTGCCAGCAGCTTAACGGCATCTGACAGCTACACCTTC	CASSLTASDSYTF
-	TRBV25-1	-	TRBJ1-2	TGTGCCAGCAGTGCTCCCGGGACTGCCTATGGCTACACCTTC	CASSAPGTAYGYTF
-	TRBV5-6	few	TRBJ1-3	TGTGCCAGCAGCTTGAATCGCAGGAGAGGGCTGGACACCATATATTTT	CASSLNRRRGLDTIYF
-	TRBV7-2	-	TRBJ2-3	TGTGCCAGCAGCTTAGTCAGGGTGGATACGCAGTATTTT	CASSLVRVDTQYF
TRBD1	TRBV5-6	-	TRBJ2-2	TGTGCCAGCAGCTCGCTGGGACAGGAGGTCGTAGGCACCGGGGAGCTGTTTTTT	CASSSLGQEVVGTGELFF
-	TRBV4-2	-	TRBJ1-1	TGTGCCAGCAGCAAACAGGGAGGGGGGAAGAACACTGAAGCTTTCTTT	CASSKQGGGKNTEAFF
-	TRBV12-1	-	TRBJ2-4	TGTGCCAGCGGACCTTTCCGGGCCACAGGGGGAGGTTGGTTGGAGACCAAAAACATTCAGTACTTC	CASGPFRATGGGWLETKNIQYF
TRBD1	TRBV7-2	-	TRBJ1-2	TGTGCCAGCAGCTGGCGGGACAGCCTTAACTATGGCTACACCTTC	CASSWRDSLNYGYTF
TRBD1	TRBV6-5	-	TRBJ2-1	TGTGCCAGCCTACTGAGACAGGGGCGAGACAATGAGCAGTTCTTC	CASLLRQGRDNEQFF
TRBD2	TRBV19	-	TRBJ2-7	TGTGCCAGTAGTAACCTGCGGGGGGAGCAGTACTTC	CASSNLRGEQYF
-	TRBV5-1	-	TRBJ1-2	TGCGCCAGCAGCTTAGACAGGAACTATGGCTACACCTTC	CASSLDRNYGYTF
-	TRBV12-3/TRBV12-4	-	TRBJ2-1	TGTGCCAGCAGTTTAAGAACAGGGTTACAGTTCTTC	CASSLRTGLQFF
-	TRBV7-2	-	TRBJ1-6	TGTGCCAGCAGCTCCCAGGGAAGCTCCTATAATTCACCCCTCCACTTT	CASSSQGSSYNSPLHF
-	TRBV7-9	-	TRBJ1-3	TGTGCCAGCAGCTCCGACGGCAGGGTTAAGTCAAACACCATATATTTT	CASSSDGRVKSNTIYF
TRBD1	TRBV7-6	-	TRBJ2-7	TGTGCCAGCAGCGTAGACGGACAGGGATGGTACGAGCAGTACTTC	CASSVDGQGWYEQYF
-	TRBV4-1	once	TRBJ1-2	TGCGCCAGCAGCCAGGGAGAGGCCAACTATGGCTACACCTTC	CASSQGEANYGYTF
TRBD1	TRBV4-1	-	TRBJ2-7	TGCGCCAGCAGCCAAGGGACAGGTGGGACCTACGAGCAGTACTTC	CASSQGTGGTYEQYF
-	TRBV27	once	TRBJ1-6	TGTGCCAGCAGCCCCCTAGGTTCACCCCTCCACTTT	CASSPLGSPLHF
TRBD1	TRBV4-3	-	TRBJ1-2	TGCGCCAGCAGCCCCGGGACAGAAAGACCTAACTATGGCTACACCTTC	CASSPGTERPNYGYTF
TRBD1	TRBV6-2/TRBV6-3	-	TRBJ2-1	TGTGCCAGCAGTTACTCCCCCCCAGGGGGCCTCTACAATGAGCAGTTCTTC	CASSYSPPGGLYNEQFF
-	TRBV19	-	TRBJ1-2	TGTGCCAGTAGTATGGGGCAGGGCTATGGCTACACCTTC	CASSMGQGYGYTF
TRBD1	TRBV2	once	TRBJ1-1	TGTGCCAGCAGTGAAGCGGAGACAGGGGTGACCCTTACTGAAGCTTTCTTT	CASSEAETGVTLTEAFF
-	TRBV6-5	-	TRBJ1-1	TGTGCCAGCAGTTACTCGACTTTTGAAGCCACTGAAGCTTTCTTT	CASSYSTFEATEAFF
TRBD2	TRBV7-2	-	TRBJ2-7	TGTGCCAGCAGTCTAGCGGGGCCGGGCTACGAGCAGTACTTC	CASSLAGPGYEQYF
TRBD1	TRBV30	medium-sized	TRBJ2-2	TGTGCCCGGTCAAACAGGGGGAACACCGGGGAGCTGTTTTTT	CARSNRGNTGELFF
-	TRBV5-6	-	TRBJ2-1	TGTGCCAGCAGCGACGTGAGGAATGAGCAGTTCTTC	CASSDVRNEQFF
-	TRBV7-3	-	TRBJ2-1	TGTGCCAGCAGCTTTAACTCCTACAATGAGCAGTTCTTC	CASSFNSYNEQFF
TRBD1	TRBV9	-	TRBJ1-6	TGTGCCAGCAGCCCTTCCGGACAGGGCTATAATTCACCCCTCCACTTT	CASSPSGQGYNSPLHF
-	TRBV6-5	-	TRBJ2-1	TGTGCCAGCAGGGACAGTTCCTACAATGAGCAGTTCTTC	CASRDSSYNEQFF
-	TRBV4-1	-	TRBJ1-1	TGCGCCAGCAGCCAAGGATATAGGGGGGGAGCCACTGAAGCTTTCTTT	CASSQGYRGGATEAFF
-	TRBV6-2/TRBV6-3	-	TRBJ1-2	TGTGCCAGCAGCACGGTGGGCGGAGCGGACTATGGCTACACCTTC	CASSTVGGADYGYTF
TRBD1	TRBV25-1	-	TRBJ2-3	TGTGCCAGCAGGGGACAGGGGAGCACAGATACGCAGTATTTT	CASRGQGSTDTQYF
-	TRBV7-2	-	TRBJ2-7	TGTGCCAGCAGCCTAAGTTCGGGAGCGCTCTCCTACGAGCAGTACTTC	CASSLSSGALSYEQYF
TRBD1	TRBV5-1	-	TRBJ2-3	TGCGCCAGCAGCCCGGGACAGGGGTTTGATACGCAGTATTTT	CASSPGQGFDTQYF
-	TRBV5-6	-	TRBJ2-5	TGTGCCAGCAGCTTGAGACACCAGTACCAAGAGACCCAGTACTTC	CASSLRHQYQETQYF
TRBD1	TRBV10-3	-	TRBJ2-7	TGTGCCATCAGTGGGGCCGGGACAGGCTCCTACGAGCAGTACTTC	CAISGAGTGSYEQYF
TRBD2	TRBV7-9	few	TRBJ2-1	TGTGCCAGCAGCCCAAAATACCGACTAGCGGCCTACAATGAGCAGTTCTTC	CASSPKYRLAAYNEQFF
TRBD1	TRBV6-6	-	TRBJ2-1	TGTGCCAGCAGAAGGGACAGCTCCTACAATGAGCAGTTCTTC	CASRRDSSYNEQFF
-	TRBV4-1	-	TRBJ1-1	TGCGCCAGCAGACTCAGGGGATCGGGGACTGAAGCTTTCTTT	CASRLRGSGTEAFF
-	TRBV19	-	TRBJ1-4	TGTGCCAGTCGAGAGGTCGCGGGGAGCGAGGCATGGGCTAATGAAAAACTGTTTTTT	CASREVAGSEAWANEKLFF
TRBD2	TRBV7-2	-	TRBJ2-1	TGTGCCAGCAGCACCCCGCCGGGGGGGCCTTACAATGAGCAGTTCTTC	CASSTPPGGPYNEQFF